This note documents a single T cell receptor beta chain sequence. Its antigen specificity is not known. Base qualities are not recorded, but no much larger clone differs from it by a single base. This sample is part of a study of lymphopenia after photon versus proton radiotherapy (dated by TCRdb to about 2019). Background for the entire study: Photon and proton radiation therapy were compared by the study for their immunological effects in patients with gastrointestinal tumors who developed high-grade lymphopenia. The cohort comprised roughly 20 patients with gastrointestinal tumors who received either photon or proton therapy and then developed lymphopenia. The goal of the study was to describe how the two radiation modalities differ in their effects on the immune system. Study-wide findings and limitations: The authors looked at the survival association only in patients who died, and they framed better survival with proton therapy as a possibility rather than a demonstrated result. After the lymphocyte count nadir, oligoclonal expansion, especially of CD8+ Temra cells, was observed in photon-treated repertoires, and the drop in diversity was driven by this expansion. Across the cohort, among patients who died, a greater drop in TCR diversity after the nadir was inversely correlated with overall survival time. Relative stability during treatment was observed in proton-treated patients, whereas loss of naive T cells and TCR diversity and gain of effector/memory populations were observed in photon-treated patients.

The junction shows trimming of 8 bases on V and 6 bases on J, and the gene matches do not reach 14 bases of it. Taken from the germline V gene, the CDR1 and CDR2 loops are SGHTA and FQGTGA. From cysteine to phenylalanine, the CDR3 is 16 amino acids long. The kept DNA is CDR3 alone, 48 bases in frame from the first base. The library was built by means of the immunoSEQ multiplex PCR assay. T cell repertoires were profiled with deep sequencing of rearranged TCR beta loci together with multiparametric flow cytometry. In its TCRdb copy, this immuneACCESS table keeps in-frame sequences only and misses some clones. Where compared with another copy, unresolved V genes explain less than half of these, and the others have no known cause. In all, the sample holds 55,000 to 70,000 clones, and 80% to 95% of those were seen once. Roughly 2.3% of the sample is held by the ten biggest clonotypes.

Sequencing was performed on peripheral blood, taken from a patient treated with photon-based radiotherapy. The receptor was isolated from a woman in her thirties or forties with cholangiocarcinoma. The chain employs TRBV7-3 and TRBJ1-1; 11 of the junction bases match TRBD1. The CDR3 reads as follows: CASSPRGQGGWAEAFF. The sequenced DNA: TGTGCCAGCTCCCCGAGGGGACAGGGGGGCTGGGCTGAAGCTTTCTTT.